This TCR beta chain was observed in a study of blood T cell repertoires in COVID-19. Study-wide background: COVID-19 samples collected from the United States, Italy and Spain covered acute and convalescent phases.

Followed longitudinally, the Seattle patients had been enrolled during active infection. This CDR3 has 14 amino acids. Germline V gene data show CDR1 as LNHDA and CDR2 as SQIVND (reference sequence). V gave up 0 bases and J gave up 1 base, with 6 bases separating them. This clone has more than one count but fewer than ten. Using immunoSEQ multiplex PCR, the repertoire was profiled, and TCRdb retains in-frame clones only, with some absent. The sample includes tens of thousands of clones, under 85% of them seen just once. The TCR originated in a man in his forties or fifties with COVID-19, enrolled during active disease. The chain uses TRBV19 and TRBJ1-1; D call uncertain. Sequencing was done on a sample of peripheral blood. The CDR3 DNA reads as TGTGCCAGTAGTATAGATCATAGGAACACTGAAGCTTTCTTT. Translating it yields CASSIDHRNTEAFF.